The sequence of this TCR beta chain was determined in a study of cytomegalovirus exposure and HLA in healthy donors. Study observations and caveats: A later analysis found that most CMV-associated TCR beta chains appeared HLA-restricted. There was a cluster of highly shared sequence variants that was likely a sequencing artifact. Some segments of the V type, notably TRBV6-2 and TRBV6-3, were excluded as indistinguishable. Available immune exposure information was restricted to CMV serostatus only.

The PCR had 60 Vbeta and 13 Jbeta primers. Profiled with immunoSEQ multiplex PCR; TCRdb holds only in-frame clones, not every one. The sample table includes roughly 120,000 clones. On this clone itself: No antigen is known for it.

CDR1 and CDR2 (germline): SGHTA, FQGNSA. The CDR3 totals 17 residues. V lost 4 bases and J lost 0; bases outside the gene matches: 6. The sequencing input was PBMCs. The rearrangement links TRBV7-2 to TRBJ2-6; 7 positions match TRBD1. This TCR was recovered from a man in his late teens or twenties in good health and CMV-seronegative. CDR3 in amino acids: CASSSRDRLSGANVLTF. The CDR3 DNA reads TGTGCCAGCAGCTCCCGGGACAGACTCTCTGGGGCCAACGTCCTGACTTTC. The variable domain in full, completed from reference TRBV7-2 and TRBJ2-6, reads GAGVSQSPSNKVTEKGKDVELRCDPISGHTALYWYRQSLGQGLEFLIYFQGNSAPDKSGLPSDRFSAERTGGSVSTLTIQRTQQEDSAVYLCASSSRDRLSGANVLTFGAGSRLTVL.